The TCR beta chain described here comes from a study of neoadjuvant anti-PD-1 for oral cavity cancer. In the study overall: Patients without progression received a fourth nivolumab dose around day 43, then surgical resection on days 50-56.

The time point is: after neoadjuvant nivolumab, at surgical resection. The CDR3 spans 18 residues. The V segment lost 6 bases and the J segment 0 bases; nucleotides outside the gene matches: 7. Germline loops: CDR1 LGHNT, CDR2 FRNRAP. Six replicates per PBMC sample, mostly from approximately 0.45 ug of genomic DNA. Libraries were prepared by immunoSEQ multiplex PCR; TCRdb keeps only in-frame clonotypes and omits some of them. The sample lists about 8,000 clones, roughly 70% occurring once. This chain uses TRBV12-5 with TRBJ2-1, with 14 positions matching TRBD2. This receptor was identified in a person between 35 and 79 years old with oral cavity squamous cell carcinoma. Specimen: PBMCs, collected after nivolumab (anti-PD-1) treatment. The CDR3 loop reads CASGKTGLAGGSYNEQFF. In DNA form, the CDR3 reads TGTGCTAGTGGGAAAACTGGACTAGCGGGGGGCTCCTACAATGAGCAGTTCTTC. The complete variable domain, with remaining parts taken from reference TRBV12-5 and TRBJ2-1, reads DARVTQTPRHKVTEMGQEVTMRCQPILGHNTVFWYRQTMMQGLELLAYFRNRAPLDDSGMPKDRFSAEMPDATLATLKIQPSEPRDSAVYFCASGKTGLAGGSYNEQFFGPGTRLTVL.